This entry lists 2 T cell receptor beta chains sequenced from one sample in a study of blood T cell repertoires in COVID-19. Profiling relied on immunoSEQ multiplex PCR, and the TCRdb table lists in-frame clones only, not all of them. The sample gives tens of thousands of clones, roughly 87% of which show up once; 3% is in the top ten. Sequencing input: peripheral blood. Receptors originate from a woman aged 50 to 60 with active or convalescent COVID-19.

The chain joins TRBV5-6 to TRBJ2-7, with 7 nucleotides matching TRBD2. V dropped 9 bases and J dropped 1; count of bases not matched to a gene: 13. The germline V gene encodes CDR1 SGHDT and CDR2 YYEEEE. CDR3 size: 15 residues. In DNA, the CDR3 is TGTGCCACTCCCAGCCGGGCTAGCGGATCCTACGAGCAGTACTTC. Translated, it gives CATPSRASGSYEQYF.

The rearrangement links TRBV27 to TRBJ2-3; TRBD2 aligns across 11 bases. V lost 5 bases to trimming and J lost 3 bases; unmatched junction nucleotides: 10. The CDR3 has 17 amino acids. Germline assignment: CDR1 MNHEY and CDR2 SMNVEV (reference sequence). The CDR3: CASSPTQLAGVTDTQYF. DNA of the CDR3: TGTGCCAGCAGTCCCACTCAACTAGCGGGGGTAACAGATACGCAGTATTTT.